This T cell receptor (beta chain) comes out of a study of tumor-infiltrating lymphocytes in primary liver carcinoma. Across the study: Spanning 4.2 to 10 cm, the tumors were T1-T3 N0M0.

Reverse transcription of roughly 0.5 ug total RNA with a constant-region primer produced TCR beta cDNA. Three rounds of nested multiplex PCR with slightly modified ARM-PCR produced TCR beta libraries. A C-beta reverse primer was combined with TRBV1-TRBV30 forward primers in the first two PCR rounds, and each round had approximately 10 cycles. TCRdb redid the calling of the multiplex PCR reads with MiXCR, one entry per CDR3 protein. The table lists 310,000 or so distinct CDR3 sequences, 50% to 60% of them singletons. Unsorted whole blood supplied the RNA, and germline DNA was extracted too. Patients were chronically HBV-infected and treatment-naive. On this clonotype: A read error is possible here, since a much larger clone lies one base away.

This CDR3 has 16 residues. CDR1 MNHEY and CDR2 SVGEGT come from the germline V gene. The rearrangement links TRBV6-2 or TRBV6-3 to TRBJ2-1; 8 bases fit TRBD2. The origin of this receptor is a woman under 40 with primary liver carcinoma and hepatitis B virus infection. The material sequenced was peripheral blood. Here the CDR3 reads CASTYQIGSGTGEQFF. CDR3 sequence (DNA): TGTGCCAGCACTTACCAGATTGGTAGCGGGACGGGTGAGCAGTTCTTC.